These T cell receptor beta chains were read from a single sample in a study of patients and donors after allogeneic stem cell transplantation. TCRdb redid the calling of the RT-PCR reads with MiXCR, one entry per CDR3 protein. The sample has about 200,000 distinct CDR3 sequences; 40% to 45% are singletons. Material for sequencing was blood, either unsorted or a sorted T cell fraction (not recorded which). The receptors stem from a human donor who was either an allogeneic HSCT recipient or a stem cell or donor lymphocyte infusion donor (not recorded which). It is not recorded whose cells these are; they may come from a transplant donor. Each CDR3 is given with its conserved first and last residue. The D gene is left open where the match is weak. Expanded clones get a size class; other rows say once, few or many, or leave the size out.

J gene: TRBJ2-2; D gene: TRBD2; V gene: TRBV14; clone size: .; CDR3 protein: CASSHISGRVTGELFF; CDR3 DNA: TGTGCCAGCAGCCATATCAGCGGGAGGGTAACCGGGGAGCTGTTTTTT
J gene: TRBJ1-5; D gene: TRBD1; V gene: TRBV6-2/TRBV6-3; clone size: .; CDR3 protein: CASSYSRGPGQPQHF; CDR3 DNA: TGTGCCAGCAGTTACTCGAGGGGGCCTGGGCAGCCCCAGCATTTT
J gene: TRBJ2-1; D gene: TRBD2; V gene: TRBV5-1; clone size: once; CDR3 protein: CASSLPLAADNEQFF; CDR3 DNA: TGCGCCAGCAGCTTGCCACTAGCGGCGGACAATGAGCAGTTCTTC
J gene: TRBJ2-7; D gene: .; V gene: TRBV27; clone size: .; CDR3 protein: CASRGPSYEQYF; CDR3 DNA: TGTGCCAGCAGAGGCCCTTCCTACGAGCAGTACTTC
J gene: TRBJ1-5; D gene: .; V gene: TRBV4-3; clone size: .; CDR3 protein: CASSPRDGDGQPQHF; CDR3 DNA: TGCGCCAGCAGCCCCCGGGACGGGGATGGTCAGCCCCAGCATTTT
J gene: TRBJ2-7; D gene: TRBD2; V gene: TRBV2; clone size: .; CDR3 protein: CASRVLAGESYEQYF; CDR3 DNA: TGTGCCAGCAGGGTCCTAGCGGGAGAGTCCTACGAGCAGTACTTC
J gene: TRBJ2-7; D gene: TRBD2; V gene: TRBV5-6; clone size: .; CDR3 protein: CASSHTGTTVYEQYF; CDR3 DNA: TGTGCCAGCAGCCATACCGGGACTACAGTCTACGAGCAGTACTTC
J gene: TRBJ2-1; D gene: .; V gene: TRBV10-3; clone size: .; CDR3 protein: CAIRAAGSSYNEQFF; CDR3 DNA: TGTGCCATCAGGGCCGCAGGGTCCTCCTACAATGAGCAGTTCTTC
J gene: TRBJ1-1; D gene: .; V gene: TRBV9; clone size: few; CDR3 protein: CASSVGPYTEAFF; CDR3 DNA: TGTGCCAGCAGCGTGGGTCCTTACACTGAAGCTTTCTTT
J gene: TRBJ2-1; D gene: .; V gene: TRBV6-2/TRBV6-3; clone size: .; CDR3 protein: CASSYRSSSYNEQFF; CDR3 DNA: TGTGCCAGCAGTTACAGGTCGAGCTCCTACAATGAGCAGTTCTTC
J gene: TRBJ2-5; D gene: .; V gene: TRBV5-6; clone size: few; CDR3 protein: CASSLEEGLETQYF; CDR3 DNA: TGTGCCAGCAGCTTGGAGGAGGGCCTCGAGACCCAGTACTTC
J gene: TRBJ1-2; D gene: .; V gene: TRBV5-1; clone size: .; CDR3 protein: CASSQTNRGPRGYGYTF; CDR3 DNA: TGCGCCAGCAGCCAGACGAACCGGGGCCCCCGAGGCTATGGCTACACCTTC
J gene: TRBJ1-1; D gene: TRBD1; V gene: TRBV2; clone size: .; CDR3 protein: CASRDRGVENTEAFF; CDR3 DNA: TGTGCCAGCAGAGACAGGGGCGTGGAGAACACTGAAGCTTTCTTT
J gene: TRBJ1-5; D gene: .; V gene: TRBV7-8; clone size: .; CDR3 protein: CASSTWAVANQPQHF; CDR3 DNA: TGTGCCAGCAGCACGTGGGCCGTAGCGAATCAGCCCCAGCATTTT
J gene: TRBJ2-7; D gene: .; V gene: TRBV5-1; clone size: .; CDR3 protein: CASSLGVGRGLYEQYF; CDR3 DNA: TGCGCCAGCAGCTTGGGCGTCGGGAGAGGGTTGTACGAGCAGTACTTC
J gene: TRBJ2-1; D gene: TRBD2; V gene: TRBV20-1; clone size: .; CDR3 protein: CSARDPKSGSIMNEQFF; CDR3 DNA: TGCAGTGCTAGAGACCCTAAAAGCGGGAGCATCATGAATGAGCAGTTCTTC
J gene: TRBJ1-1; D gene: TRBD1; V gene: TRBV3-1; clone size: .; CDR3 protein: CASSPEDRETAEAFF; CDR3 DNA: TGTGCCAGCAGCCCGGAGGACAGGGAAACAGCTGAAGCTTTCTTT
J gene: TRBJ1-5; D gene: .; V gene: TRBV28; clone size: few; CDR3 protein: CASTGKWDQPQHF; CDR3 DNA: TGTGCCAGTACAGGGAAATGGGATCAGCCCCAGCATTTT
J gene: TRBJ1-1; D gene: .; V gene: TRBV3-1; clone size: many; CDR3 protein: CASSQGGAEAFF; CDR3 DNA: TGTGCCAGCAGCCAAGGGGGTGCTGAAGCTTTCTTT
J gene: TRBJ1-1; D gene: TRBD1; V gene: TRBV6-5; clone size: few; CDR3 protein: CASSYRSLRDRGTEAFF; CDR3 DNA: TGTGCCAGCAGTTACCGCAGTTTGCGGGACAGGGGCACTGAAGCTTTCTTT